A selection of T cell receptor beta chains follows, all from one sample in a study of technical replicates of blood from a handful of donors. Clones were read by immunoSEQ multiplex PCR, and TCRdb kept only the in-frame ones, dropping some. Of around 76,000 clones listed, just over 90% were seen once; the top ten hold under 0.3%. The sample was T cells isolated from PBMCs. The receptor source for this set is a human donor in good health. Each CDR3 is given with its conserved first and last residue. Fields, in order: J gene, clone size, D gene, V gene, CDR3 protein, CDR3 DNA. A D gene is named only where the DNA matches it firmly. A row's size may be missing; if present it is once, few, many or a size class.

TRBJ1-4 - TRBD1 TRBV5-1 CASSFMGQGEKLFF TGCGCCAGCAGCTTCATGGGACAGGGTGAAAAACTGTTTTTT
TRBJ2-7 - - TRBV19 CASSIAGYEQYF TGTGCCAGTAGTATAGCAGGTTACGAGCAGTACTTC
TRBJ2-1 - - TRBV6-6 CASSLQGTEQFF TGTGCCAGCAGTCTACAGGGTACTGAGCAGTTCTTC
TRBJ2-5 once - TRBV4-1 CASSQDRSQETQYF TGCGCCAGCAGCCAAGACCGCAGCCAAGAGACCCAGTACTTC
TRBJ2-5 - TRBD1 TRBV5-5 CASSLGRGYQETQYF TGTGCCAGCAGCTTGGGCAGGGGGTACCAAGAGACCCAGTACTTC
TRBJ2-7 - - TRBV6-5 CASRQGYEQYF TGTGCCAGCAGACAGGGTTACGAGCAGTACTTC
TRBJ2-5 - TRBD2 TRBV14 CASSKLGLAGGETQYF TGTGCCAGCAGCAAACTAGGACTAGCGGGGGGAGAGACCCAGTACTTC
TRBJ1-2 - TRBD1 TRBV6-5 CASSPGQAYGYTF TGTGCCAGCAGCCCCGGACAGGCATATGGCTACACCTTC
TRBJ1-1 - - TRBV13 CASSSRGLTEAFF TGTGCCAGCAGCTCCCGGGGGTTGACTGAAGCTTTCTTT
TRBJ2-5 - TRBD1 TRBV5-1 CASSGTGLETQYF TGCGCCAGCAGCGGGACAGGGTTGGAGACCCAGTACTTC
TRBJ1-2 - - TRBV5-1 CASSLGAGGYGYTF TGCGCCAGCAGCTTGGGGGCGGGAGGCTATGGCTACACCTTC
TRBJ2-7 - TRBD2 TRBV5-6 CASSLFPGLAGIEQYF TGTGCCAGCAGCCTCTTTCCGGGACTAGCGGGGATCGAGCAGTACTTC
TRBJ2-2 - TRBD1 TRBV19 CASSSTTGPNTGELFF TGTGCCAGTAGTTCAACGACAGGGCCCAACACCGGGGAGCTGTTTTTT
TRBJ1-1 few - TRBV28 CASRLGRRGAFF TGTGCCAGCAGACTTGGAAGAAGAGGAGCTTTCTTT
TRBJ2-7 - - TRBV14 CASSQDRIGVGSYEQYF TGTGCCAGCAGCCAAGATCGGATAGGGGTAGGCTCCTACGAGCAGTACTTC
TRBJ1-2 - - TRBV7-6 CASSATGSPFDYGYTF TGTGCCAGCAGCGCAACAGGGTCCCCGTTCGACTATGGCTACACCTTC
TRBJ2-5 - - TRBV19 CASSIGRVQETQYF TGTGCCAGTAGTATTGGCAGGGTACAAGAGACCCAGTACTTC
TRBJ2-5 - - TRBV14 CASSQVFRTRETQYF TGTGCCAGCAGCCAAGTCTTCAGGACACGCGAGACCCAGTACTTC
TRBJ1-2 - TRBD1 TRBV7-9 CASSVTGGGGSAYGYTF TGTGCCAGCAGCGTGACAGGGGGCGGAGGCTCGGCCTATGGCTACACCTTC
TRBJ2-1 - TRBD1 TRBV7-8 CASSPRRDRQFF TGTGCCAGCAGCCCCCGTAGGGACAGGCAGTTCTTC
TRBJ2-7 - TRBD1 TRBV27 CASSLWGTGPYEQYF TGTGCCAGCAGTTTATGGGGGACAGGTCCTTACGAGCAGTACTTC
TRBJ2-1 - TRBD2 TRBV7-9 CASSPRLAGGPVNEQFF TGTGCCAGCAGCCCGAGACTAGCGGGGGGGCCAGTCAATGAGCAGTTCTTC
TRBJ1-1 few - TRBV29-1 CSGNGGENTEAFF TGCAGCGGTAACGGAGGGGAGAACACTGAAGCTTTCTTT
TRBJ1-5 - - TRBV7-6 CASSLLIGRNQPQHF TGTGCCAGCAGCTTATTAATCGGGAGAAATCAGCCCCAGCATTTT
TRBJ1-1 - - TRBV7-9 CASSLESRIEDTEAFF TGTGCCAGCAGCTTAGAATCTAGGATAGAGGACACTGAAGCTTTCTTT
TRBJ1-2 - - TRBV28 CASSLTARYGYTF TGTGCCAGCAGTTTGACAGCTCGGTATGGCTACACCTTC
TRBJ1-6 - TRBD1 TRBV6-5 CASSYQTGGLGTLHF TGTGCCAGCAGTTACCAAACAGGGGGCTTGGGGACCCTCCACTTT
TRBJ1-6 few TRBD1 TRBV9 CASTDRVGVSPLHF TGTGCCAGCACCGACAGGGTAGGTGTTTCACCCCTCCACTTT
TRBJ2-7 - - TRBV18 CASSPQGFGYEQYF TGTGCCAGCTCACCACAGGGGTTTGGTTACGAGCAGTACTTC
TRBJ1-2 - TRBD1 TRBV5-1 CASSVGTVLQGRSGYTF TGCGCCAGCAGCGTGGGCACCGTGCTACAGGGGAGGAGTGGCTACACCTTC
TRBJ1-2 - TRBD1 TRBV7-9 CASSPPGQGATARYGYTF TGTGCCAGCAGCCCACCGGGACAGGGCGCTACGGCTAGGTATGGCTACACCTTC
TRBJ1-1 - - TRBV2 CASPGPAGFF TGTGCCAGCCCAGGACCCGCGGGGTTCTTT
TRBJ2-3 - TRBD2 TRBV7-3 CASSLMRGGRDTQYF TGTGCCAGCAGCTTAATGCGGGGGGGCCGAGATACGCAGTATTTT
TRBJ1-5 - - TRBV6-1 CASSDLWRGQTTPPQHF TGTGCCAGCAGTGATCTTTGGAGAGGGCAGACCACGCCGCCCCAGCATTTT
TRBJ1-1 - - TRBV4-2 CASSPDWGGWNTEAFF TGTGCCAGCAGCCCAGACTGGGGGGGATGGAACACTGAAGCTTTCTTT
TRBJ2-7 - TRBD2 TRBV4-1 CASSPFAGGPNEQYF TGCGCCAGCAGCCCCTTCGCGGGAGGGCCTAACGAGCAGTACTTC
TRBJ1-2 - - TRBV5-8 CASSLRVGGKAGYTF TGTGCCAGCAGCTTACGAGTGGGGGGTAAGGCTGGCTACACCTTC
TRBJ2-7 once - TRBV28 CASSKLGVLSYEQYF TGTGCCAGCAGTAAGCTTGGAGTGCTGTCCTACGAGCAGTACTTC
TRBJ2-1 - - TRBV7-6 CASSLGRAGPSIEQFF TGTGCCAGCAGCTTAGGGCGGGCGGGGCCGTCGATTGAGCAGTTCTTC
TRBJ1-1 - TRBD1 TRBV29-1 CSDGQGGMNTEAFF TGCAGCGATGGACAGGGTGGGATGAACACTGAAGCTTTCTTT
TRBJ1-2 once - TRBV27 CASSFQEGSLGGYTF TGTGCCAGCAGTTTTCAAGAGGGCTCTCTAGGGGGCTACACCTTC
TRBJ2-7 - TRBD1 TRBV4-1 CASSQRTGPYEQYF TGCGCCAGCAGCCAAAGGACAGGGCCCTACGAGCAGTACTTC
TRBJ1-1 - - TRBV19 CASWQANTEAFF TGTGCCAGTTGGCAGGCGAACACTGAAGCTTTCTTT
TRBJ2-2 - - TRBV19 CASSQDRNTGELFF TGTGCCAGTAGTCAGGACAGGAACACCGGGGAGCTGTTTTTT
TRBJ2-1 - TRBD2 TRBV7-9 CASSLAPSGVVGEQFF TGTGCCAGCAGCTTAGCCCCTAGCGGGGTCGTCGGGGAGCAGTTCTTC
TRBJ1-4 - - TRBV4-2 CASRSGGTNEKLFF TGTGCCAGCCGCTCGGGGGGGACTAATGAAAAACTGTTTTTT
TRBJ1-2 - - TRBV15 CATSRDKGDYGYTF TGTGCCACCAGCAGAGATAAAGGAGATTATGGCTACACCTTC
TRBJ2-2 - TRBD1 TRBV11-2 CASSLARQGSRPGELFF TGTGCCAGCAGCTTAGCCCGACAGGGATCACGGCCCGGGGAGCTGTTTTTT
TRBJ2-3 - - TRBV2 CASSELVVGAGGTDTQYF TGTGCCAGCAGTGAATTGGTTGTTGGGGCTGGTGGCACAGATACGCAGTATTTT
TRBJ2-1 - - TRBV5-8 CASSPKYNEQFF TGTGCCAGCAGCCCTAAGTACAATGAGCAGTTCTTC
TRBJ2-7 - - TRBV7-9 CASSLDTGVYEQYF TGTGCCAGCAGCTTAGACACGGGAGTGTACGAGCAGTACTTC
TRBJ2-3 - TRBD1 TRBV5-1 CASSLVGTVTDTQYF TGCGCCAGCAGCTTGGTGGGGACAGTCACAGATACGCAGTATTTT
TRBJ2-5 - - TRBV4-1 CASSLGWDSEQETQYF TGCGCCAGCAGCCTAGGATGGGACTCGGAACAAGAGACCCAGTACTTC
TRBJ2-1 once TRBD2 TRBV7-9 CASSRLAVLAGVYEQFF TGTGCCAGCAGCAGATTAGCGGTACTAGCGGGAGTCTATGAGCAGTTCTTC